This passage covers 12 T cell receptor beta chains from one sample sequenced in a study of shared clonotypes between healthy human individuals. Method: immunoSEQ multiplex PCR; TCRdb's copy keeps in-frame clones and lacks some. Seen here are more than 2,000,000 clones, over 85% observed once, and the top ten hold around 0.14%. The sample taken for sequencing was naive CD4+ T cells sorted from blood. The subset was: CD45RA+ positively selected. The receptors derive from a young man in good health.

V and J are TRBV7-9 and TRBJ1-1; 8 bases line up with TRBD1. In germline, CDR1 is SEHNR, CDR2 FQNEAQ (reference sequence). The ends lost 7 bases at V and 1 base at J; junction bases unmatched: 5. The CDR3 extends over 14 amino acids. The CDR3 loop reads CASTQGATNTEAFF. The DNA for the CDR3 is TGTGCCAGCACCCAGGGGGCTACGAACACTGAAGCTTTCTTT.

The chain has TRBV5-6 and TRBJ1-5; the match to TRBD1 covers 7 bases. After removal of 5 bases from V and 2 bases from J, the junction contained 13 bases not matched to a gene. The V gene's germline CDR1 is SGHDT and CDR2 YYEEEE. This CDR3 comprises 17 residues. The CDR3 DNA is TGTGCCAGCAGTCCGGACAGGACCCGAAGGGGCAATCAGCCCCAGCATTTT. Protein product: CASSPDRTRRGNQPQHF.

This clone was observed a single time. The same CDR3 can be traced to other DNA sequences in this sample. The J gene is TRBJ1-1, the V gene TRBV28; D is undetermined. Germline CDR1 and CDR2: MDHEN and SYDVKM. Trimming removed 7 bases from V and 1 base from J, with 4 bases in between. This CDR3 is built from 11 residues. In DNA, the CDR3 is TGTGCCAGCACGACGAACACTGAAGCTTTCTTT. This codes for CASTTNTEAFF.

The rearrangement links TRBV5-1 to TRBJ2-6, with 10 bases fitting TRBD2. CDR1 and CDR2 (germline): SGHRS, YFSETQ. V was clipped by 2 bases and J by 3 bases; unmatched bases: 14. The CDR3 is made up of 20 amino acids. The CDR3 region is CASSFGGLLAGALGANVLTF. The CDR3 DNA follows: TGCGCCAGCAGCTTTGGCGGGCTCCTAGCGGGAGCACTTGGGGCCAACGTCCTGACTTTC.

The chain combines TRBV10-1 with TRBJ2-7; D is tentatively TRBD1 or TRBD2 (5 bases each). Per the germline V gene, CDR1 is WNHNN and CDR2 is SYGVQD (reference sequence). V shed 4 bases and J shed 5 bases, with 12 bases lying between them. The CDR3 is 13 residues long. CDR3 in DNA: TGCGCCAGCAGTGGTGGGGCCGGGAACGAGCAGTACTTC. Its translation is CASSGGAGNEQYF.

The chain employs TRBV30 and TRBJ1-5; TRBD1 aligns across 7 bases. The germline V gene encodes CDR1 GTSNPN and CDR2 SVGIG (reference sequence). Trimming removed 2 bases from V and 3 bases from J; junction bases left unmatched: 13. The CDR3 is made up of 17 amino acids. Here the CDR3 DNA reads TGTGCCTGGAGTCCAAACGGGAGGGGGCGGTACAATCAGCCCCAGCATTTT. Amino acids: CAWSPNGRGRYNQPQHF.

V and J are TRBV6-1 and TRBJ2-2; no reliable D call. CDR3 length: 12 residues. The V gene's germline CDR1 is MNHNS and CDR2 SASEGT. Trimming stripped 3 bases from V and 6 bases from J, with 5 bases between. CDR3 nucleotide sequence: TGTGCCAGCAGTGAGTACGCCGGGGAGCTGTTTTTT. Translated, it gives CASSEYAGELFF.

The chain combines TRBV2 with TRBJ2-2; possible D gene TRBD2, 5 bases. In germline, CDR1 is SNHLY, CDR2 FYNNEI. The CDR3 consists of 13 residues. The V and J ends lost 6 bases and 6 bases respectively, with 11 bases between them. The CDR3 DNA reads as TGTGCCAGCAGCCGGGCGGGCGCCGGGGAGCTGTTTTTT. It is translated as CASSRAGAGELFF.

This chain connects TRBV19 to TRBJ1-2; 9 bases align to TRBD1. V gave up 5 bases and J gave up 4 bases; unmatched junction bases: 11. The CDR3 extends over 16 amino acids. Germline V lookup: CDR1 LNHDA, CDR2 SQIVND (reference sequence). CDR3 DNA: TGTGCCAGTAGTCCCGCCGGGACAGGGTCTCGCTATGGCTACACCTTC. Translation: CASSPAGTGSRYGYTF.

For the CDR3, the DNA is TGTGCCAGCAGCTTTGGGCAGGGGGCTTTTGCGGACACAGATACGCAGTATTTT. Translated, it gives CASSFGQGAFADTDTQYF. J is TRBJ2-3 and V is TRBV28; 8 bases are a match to TRBD1. Germline CDR1 reads MDHEN; CDR2 reads SYDVKM. The CDR3 runs to 18 residues. V shed 6 bases and J 2 bases; nucleotides not matched to a gene: 16.

This chain uses TRBV7-2 with TRBJ2-2; D is unresolved. Per the germline V gene, CDR1 is SGHTA and CDR2 is FQGNSA. The CDR3 has 13 residues. V lost 8 bases and J lost 5, with 12 bases in between. In DNA form, the CDR3 reads TGTGCCAGCTCTAATAGCCAAACCGGGGAGCTGTTTTTT. It specifies CASSNSQTGELFF.

The J gene is TRBJ1-4, the V gene TRBV4-3; no reliable D call. Germline V gene lookup returns CDR1 LGHNA and CDR2 YSLEER. V shed 4 bases and J shed 8 bases, with 11 bases lying between them. CDR3 length: 13 residues. CDR3 bases: TGCGCCAGCAGCCCAGGACTAGGGGAAAAACTGTTTTTT. Translation gives CASSPGLGEKLFF.